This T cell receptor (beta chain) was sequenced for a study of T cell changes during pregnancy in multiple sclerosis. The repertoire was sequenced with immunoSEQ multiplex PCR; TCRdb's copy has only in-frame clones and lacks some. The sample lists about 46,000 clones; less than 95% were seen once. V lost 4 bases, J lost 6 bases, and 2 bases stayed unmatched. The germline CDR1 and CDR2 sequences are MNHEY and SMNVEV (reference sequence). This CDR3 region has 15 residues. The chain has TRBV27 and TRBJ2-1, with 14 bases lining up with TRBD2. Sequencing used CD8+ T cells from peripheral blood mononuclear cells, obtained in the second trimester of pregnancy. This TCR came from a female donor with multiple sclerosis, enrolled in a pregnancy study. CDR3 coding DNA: TGTGCCAGCAGTTCCGGGACTAGCGGGGGCAATGAGCAGTTCTTC. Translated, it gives CASSSGTSGGNEQFF.